This T cell receptor beta chain was profiled in a study of molecular identifiers for immune sequencing clone quantification. For the study at large: Naive CD8 cell RNA, from around 20,000 or 99,000 cells, was split five ways in replicates, with four sequenced.

Naive CD8 T cells were sorted, and the gate applied was CD8+CD4-CCR7+CD45RA+. Points from the study as a whole: Whereas clones above 20 RNA copies held under 1% of naive-cell molecules, they held over 97% of effector molecules.

With regard to this clonotype: The antigen is unknown. With a much larger clone just one base away, this may be a read error.

Bulk libraries came from a prior protocol with listed TCR primers. TCRdb reprocessed the PCR reads with MiXCR, giving one entry per CDR3 protein. The data show about 97,000 distinct CDR3 sequences, about 24% seen once. Germline V lookup: CDR1 SQVTM, CDR2 ANQGSEA. There are 11 residues in the CDR3. The specimen was naive CD8+ T cells from blood, with Jurkat cell RNA spiked in. As for subset: FACS-sorted CD8+CD4-CCR7+CD45RA+ naive T cells. V and J are TRBV29-1 and TRBJ1-1; 9 bases align to TRBD1. The TCR was taken from a human donor in good health. Some libraries in this study had Jurkat cell RNA spiked in. CDR3 region: CGVGTGSEAFF. The DNA of the CDR3 is TGCGGCGTTGGGACAGGGTCTGAAGCTTTCTTT.